One and the same sample provided the 7 T cell receptor beta chains below, sequenced in a study of T cells in women clearing cervical HPV infection. Data came from immunoSEQ multiplex PCR; TCRdb stores just in-frame clones and leaves some out. This sample's table has roughly 22,000 clones. Sequences were obtained from blood buffy coat. These receptor sequences come from a woman aged 18 to 69 with a cervical HPV16 infection that either progressed to CIN3+ or cleared (not recorded which).

This clone is called medium-sized based on its frequency. The read stops 3 residues short of the end of the CDR3; the missing end is completed from the germline J gene. V gene TRBV29-1 combines with J gene TRBJ1-4, with a possible D match to TRBD1 (5 bases). V gave up 6 bases and J gave up 8 bases, with 22 bases separating them. CDR1 and CDR2 from the germline V gene are SQVTM and ANQGSEA. The CDR3 is made up of 15 amino acids. CDR3 DNA (partial): TGCAGCGTGGGGAGAGCAGGGAGAAGTAAAGAAAAA. Translation: CSVGRAGRSKEK. The CDR3 reads in full as CSVGRAGRSKEKLFF.

Points on this clone: The DNA ends 3 residues before the CDR3 does, and the rest of the CDR3 is filled in from the germline J gene. The J gene is TRBJ1-6, the V gene TRBV7-3; D call uncertain. Germline values: CDR1 SGHTA, CDR2 FQGTGA. The CDR3 length is 15 residues. V was clipped by 1 base and J by 7 bases, with 11 bases between them. CDR3 bases read: TGTGCCAGCAGCTTAATGCCCCATGGCAATTCACCC. Translation: CASSLMPHGNSP. The entire CDR3 reads CASSLMPHGNSPLHF.

Regarding this clone: The read finishes 3 residues shy of the CDR3 end, and the germline J gene is used to complete it. The chain joins TRBV6-2 or TRBV6-3 to TRBJ2-7; D perhaps matches TRBD1 (5 bases). Trimming took 6 bases from V and 2 from J, leaving 17 bases between them. CDR1 MNHEY and CDR2 SVGEGT come from the germline V gene. The CDR3 sequence is 15 residues long. Here the CDR3 reads CASSPGRTRAYEQYF. Incomplete CDR3 DNA: TGTGCCAGCAGCCCCGGGCGGACACGCGCCTACGAG.

CDR3 amino acids: CSASPTGGRGYTF. The sequenced part of the CDR3 DNA is TGCAGTGCTAGTCCGACAGGGGGCCGGGGC. The chain couples TRBV20-1 to TRBJ1-2; the match to TRBD1 covers 10 bases. The read halts 3 residues ahead of the CDR3 end, with the missing end drawn from the germline J gene. This CDR3 spans 13 amino acids. Germline lookup yields CDR1 DFQATT and CDR2 SNEGSKA (reference sequence).

As regards this clone: The read comes to an end 3 residues before the CDR3 does, leaving the germline J gene to fill in the end. The chain recombines TRBV28 with TRBJ2-7; 7 nucleotides align to TRBD2. The V segment lost 6 bases and the J segment 5 bases; nucleotides outside the gene matches: 7. This CDR3 has 13 amino acids. Germline assignment: CDR1 MDHEN and CDR2 SYDVKM. The sequenced CDR3 bases are TGTGCCAGCAGGGGGAGGGGAGGACACGAG. This sequence encodes CASRGRGGHE. The whole CDR3 protein reads CASRGRGGHEQYF.

On this clone itself: The read falls 3 residues short of the CDR3 end, and the missing part is taken from the germline J gene. V usage is TRBV10-3 and J usage is TRBJ2-3; TRBD2 aligns across 12 bases. Germline CDR1 ENHRY, CDR2 SYGVKD. The CDR3 runs 16 residues. J lost 6 bases, V lost 5 bases, and 9 bases had no gene match. The CDR3 sequence is CAISTSSGRVSDTQYF. Partial CDR3 DNA: TGTGCCATCAGTACATCTAGCGGGAGGGTATCGGATACG.

A remark on this clone: The CDR3 end is not reached by the read, which stops 3 residues before it; the germline J gene fills it in. The chain couples TRBV30 to TRBJ1-1; D is possibly TRBD1 (6 bases). CDR1 and CDR2 (germline): GTSNPN, SVGIG (reference sequence). V was cut by 3 bases and J by 5 bases, with 16 bases left in between. This CDR3 has 14 amino acids. The CDR3 spells CAWRWPEGVTEAFF. The covered CDR3 bases are TGTGCCTGGAGGTGGCCCGAGGGGGTTACTGAA.